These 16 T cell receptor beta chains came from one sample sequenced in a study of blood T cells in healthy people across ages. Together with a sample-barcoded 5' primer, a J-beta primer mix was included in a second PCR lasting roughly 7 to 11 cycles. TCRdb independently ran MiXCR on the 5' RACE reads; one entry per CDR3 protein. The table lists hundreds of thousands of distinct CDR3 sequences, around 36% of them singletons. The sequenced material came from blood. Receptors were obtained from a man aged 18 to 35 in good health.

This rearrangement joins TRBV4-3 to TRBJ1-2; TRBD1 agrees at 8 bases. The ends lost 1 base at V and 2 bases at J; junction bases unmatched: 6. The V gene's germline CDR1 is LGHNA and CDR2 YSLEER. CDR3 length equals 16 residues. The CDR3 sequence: CASSQVTRTGNYGYTF. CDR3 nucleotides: TGCGCCAGCAGCCAAGTCACCAGGACAGGGAACTATGGCTACACCTTC.

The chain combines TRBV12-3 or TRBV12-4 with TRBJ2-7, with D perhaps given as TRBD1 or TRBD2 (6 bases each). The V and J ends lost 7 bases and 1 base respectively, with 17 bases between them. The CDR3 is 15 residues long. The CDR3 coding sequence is TGTGCCAGCACCGTACAGGGAGGCCCTTCCTACGAGCAGTACTTC. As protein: CASTVQGGPSYEQYF.

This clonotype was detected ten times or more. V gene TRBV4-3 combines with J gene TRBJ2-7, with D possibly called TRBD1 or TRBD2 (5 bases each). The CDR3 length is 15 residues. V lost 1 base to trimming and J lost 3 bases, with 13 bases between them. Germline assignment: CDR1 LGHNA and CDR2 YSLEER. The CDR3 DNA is TGCGCCAGCAGCCAAGCGAGCCAGGGAGACTACGAGCAGTACTTC. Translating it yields CASSQASQGDYEQYF.

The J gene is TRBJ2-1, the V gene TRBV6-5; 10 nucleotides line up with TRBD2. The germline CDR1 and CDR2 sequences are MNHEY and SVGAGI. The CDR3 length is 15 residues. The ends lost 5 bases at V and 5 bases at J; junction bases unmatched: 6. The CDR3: CASSPTSGAHNEQFF. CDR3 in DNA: TGTGCCAGCAGTCCAACTAGCGGGGCCCACAATGAGCAGTTCTTC.

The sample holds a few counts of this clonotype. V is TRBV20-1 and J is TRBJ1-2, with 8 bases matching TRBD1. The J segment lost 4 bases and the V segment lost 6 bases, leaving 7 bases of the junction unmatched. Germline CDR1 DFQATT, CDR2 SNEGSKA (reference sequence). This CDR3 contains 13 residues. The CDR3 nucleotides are TGCAGTGCACCGAGGACAGGGCTCTATGGCTACACCTTC. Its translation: CSAPRTGLYGYTF.

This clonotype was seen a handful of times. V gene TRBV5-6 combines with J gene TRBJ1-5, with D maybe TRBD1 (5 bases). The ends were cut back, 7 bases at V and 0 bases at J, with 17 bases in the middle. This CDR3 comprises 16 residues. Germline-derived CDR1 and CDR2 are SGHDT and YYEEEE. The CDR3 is CASYPAGLYSNQPQHF. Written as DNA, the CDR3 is TGTGCCAGCTATCCTGCAGGGCTCTATAGCAATCAGCCCCAGCATTTT.

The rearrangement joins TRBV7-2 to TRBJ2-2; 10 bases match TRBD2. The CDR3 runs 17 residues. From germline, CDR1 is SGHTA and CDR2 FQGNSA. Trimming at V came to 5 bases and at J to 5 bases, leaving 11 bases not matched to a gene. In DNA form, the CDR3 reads TGTGCCAGCAGCCTATATTTAGCGGGGGGTTGGACCGGGGAGCTGTTTTTT. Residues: CASSLYLAGGWTGELFF.

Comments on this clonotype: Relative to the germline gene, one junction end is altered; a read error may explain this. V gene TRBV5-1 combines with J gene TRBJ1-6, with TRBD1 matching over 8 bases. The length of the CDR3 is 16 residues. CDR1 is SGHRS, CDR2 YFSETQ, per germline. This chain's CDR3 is CVSSSDRGRPGSPLHF. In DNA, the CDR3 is TGCGTCAGCAGCTCTGACAGGGGACGGCCGGGTTCACCCCTCCACTTT.

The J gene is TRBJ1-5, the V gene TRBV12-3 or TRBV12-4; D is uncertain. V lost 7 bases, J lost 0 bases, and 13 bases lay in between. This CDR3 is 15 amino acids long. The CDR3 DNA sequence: TGTGCCAGCAAGGGAGGAAGGTATAGCAATCAGCCCCAGCATTTT. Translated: CASKGGRYSNQPQHF.

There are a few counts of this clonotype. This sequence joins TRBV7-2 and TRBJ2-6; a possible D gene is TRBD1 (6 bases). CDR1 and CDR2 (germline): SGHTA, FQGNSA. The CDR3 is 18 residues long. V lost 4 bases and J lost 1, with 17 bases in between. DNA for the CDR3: TGTGCCAGCAGCTCCCGGGGACACCGTCTATCTGGGGCCAACGTCCTGACTTTC. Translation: CASSSRGHRLSGANVLTF.

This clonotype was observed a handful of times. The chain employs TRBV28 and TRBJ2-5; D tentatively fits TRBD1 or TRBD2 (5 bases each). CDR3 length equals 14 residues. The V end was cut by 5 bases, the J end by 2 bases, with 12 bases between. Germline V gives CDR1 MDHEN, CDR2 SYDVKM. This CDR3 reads CASSPLGVQETQYF. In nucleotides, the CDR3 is TGTGCCAGCAGTCCACTGGGGGTGCAAGAGACCCAGTACTTC. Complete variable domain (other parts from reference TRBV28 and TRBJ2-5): DVKVTQSSRYLVKRTGEKVFLECVQDMDHENMFWYRQDPGLGLRLIYFSYDVKMKEKGDIPEGYSVSREKKERFSLILESASTNQTSMYLCASSPLGVQETQYFGPGTRLLVL.

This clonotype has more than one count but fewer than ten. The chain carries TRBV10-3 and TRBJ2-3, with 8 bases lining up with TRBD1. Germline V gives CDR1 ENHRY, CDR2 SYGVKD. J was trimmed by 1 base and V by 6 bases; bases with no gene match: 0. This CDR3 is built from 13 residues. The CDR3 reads CAIRGQGTDTQYF. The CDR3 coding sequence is TGTGCCATCAGGGGACAGGGCACAGATACGCAGTATTTT.

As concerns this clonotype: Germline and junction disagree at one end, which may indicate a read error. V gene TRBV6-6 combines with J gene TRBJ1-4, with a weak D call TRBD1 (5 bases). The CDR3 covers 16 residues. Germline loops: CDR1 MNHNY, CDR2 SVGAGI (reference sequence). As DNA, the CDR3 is TGTGCCAACAGTCCGACCAGGGCGGGAACTAATGAAAAACTGTTTTTT. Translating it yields CANSPTRAGTNEKLFF.

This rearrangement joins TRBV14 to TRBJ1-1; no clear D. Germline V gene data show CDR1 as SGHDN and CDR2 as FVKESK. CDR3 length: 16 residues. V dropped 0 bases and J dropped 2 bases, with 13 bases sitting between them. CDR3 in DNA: TGTGCCAGCAGCCAAGATCTAGCTGGAGACAACACTGAAGCTTTCTTT. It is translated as CASSQDLAGDNTEAFF.

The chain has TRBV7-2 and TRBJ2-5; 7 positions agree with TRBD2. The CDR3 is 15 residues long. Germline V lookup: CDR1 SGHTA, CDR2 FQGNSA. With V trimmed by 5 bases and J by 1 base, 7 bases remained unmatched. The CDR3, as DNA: TGTGCCAGCAGCCCCATGCCTAGCGGCCAAGAGACCCAGTACTTC. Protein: CASSPMPSGQETQYF.

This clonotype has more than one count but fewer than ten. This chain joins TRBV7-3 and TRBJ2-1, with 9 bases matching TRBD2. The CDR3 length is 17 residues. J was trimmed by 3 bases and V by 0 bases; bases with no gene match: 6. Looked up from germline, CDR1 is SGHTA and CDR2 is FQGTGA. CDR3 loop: CASSLTPAGGLYNEQFF. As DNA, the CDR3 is TGTGCCAGCAGCTTAACCCCAGCGGGGGGCCTCTACAATGAGCAGTTCTTC.